This TCR beta chain was captured in a study of human T cells and chemical hapten exposure. Study context: Read at 6 days, the patch tests placed 0.01% DPC on the upper back.

The V and J ends lost 7 bases and 4 bases respectively, with 23 bases between them. Germline CDR1 SGHNT, CDR2 YYREEE (reference sequence). The CDR3 is made up of 16 amino acids. As for time point: patch test 1, 2 weeks after DPC sensitization. Treatment: therapeutic diphenylcyclopropenone sensitization with weekly scalp DPC. This clonotype was seen a handful of times. TCRdb re-analysed the RACE reads in MiXCR, keeping a single row per CDR3 protein. The table lists 350,000 or so distinct CDR3 sequences, 5.5% to 8% of them singletons. The clonotype comes from a woman aged 18-29 years with alopecia areata. Some clones in this sample may be carry-over from other donors' samples. V usage is TRBV5-4 and J usage is TRBJ1-2, with TRBD1 as a possible D gene (6 bases). Sequencing used whole blood, obtained in connection with sensitization to the hapten diphenylcyclopropenone (DPC). The CDR3 DNA is TGTGCCAGCCGGGAGTGGGGGGGACAAACCCGCTATGGCTACACCTTC. Translating it yields CASREWGGQTRYGYTF. The full variable domain, in which reference TRBV5-4 and TRBJ1-2 provide the parts outside the CDR3, is ETGVTQSPTHLIKTRGQQVTLRCSSQSGHNTVSWYQQALGQGPQFIFQYYREEENGRGNFPPRFSGLQFPNYSSELNVNALELDDSALYLCASREWGGQTRYGYTFGSGTRLTVV.